This record looks at one T cell receptor beta chain sequence and its context. Individuals aged about 18 to 90 years were recruited from around 22 US areas. This sample is part of a study of blood T cell repertoires in COVID-19. Trimming stripped 2 bases from V and 4 bases from J, with 6 bases between. This CDR3 is built from 13 residues. Germline V CDR1 and CDR2: SGHTA, FQGTGA. Measured with immunoSEQ multiplex PCR; TCRdb has only the in-frame clones, and not every one. The sample consists of approximately 210,000 clones, around nine tenths of them appearing once. The clonotype comes from a woman aged 45-65 years with acute COVID-19. Sequenced input: PBMCs or T cells enriched from blood (not recorded which). This chain links TRBV7-3 with TRBJ2-1; D is unclear. DNA for the CDR3: TGTGCCAGCAGCTTATCCTATTACAATGAGCAGTTCTTC. As protein: CASSLSYYNEQFF. Supplemented by reference TRBV7-3 and TRBJ2-1, the full variable domain reads GAGVSQTPSNKVTEKGKYVELRCDPISGHTALYWYRQSLGQGPEFLIYFQGTGAADDSGLPNDRFFAVRPEGSVSTLKIQRTERGDSAVYLCASSLSYYNEQFFGPGTRLTVL.